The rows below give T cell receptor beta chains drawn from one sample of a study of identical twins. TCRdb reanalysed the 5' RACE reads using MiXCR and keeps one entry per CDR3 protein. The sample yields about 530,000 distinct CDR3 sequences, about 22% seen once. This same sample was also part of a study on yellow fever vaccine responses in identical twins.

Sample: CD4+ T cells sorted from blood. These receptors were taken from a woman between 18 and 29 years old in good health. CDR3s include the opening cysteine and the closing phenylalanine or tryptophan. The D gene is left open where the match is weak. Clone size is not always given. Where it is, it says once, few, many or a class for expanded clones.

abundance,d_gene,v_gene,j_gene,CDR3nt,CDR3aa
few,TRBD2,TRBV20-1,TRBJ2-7,TGCAGTGCTAGACGGACTAGCGCCGAGCAGTACTTC,CSARRTSAEQYF
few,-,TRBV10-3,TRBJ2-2,TGTGCCATCAGTGAGTCAAACAGGGAGCCCGGGGAGCTGTTTTTT,CAISESNREPGELFF
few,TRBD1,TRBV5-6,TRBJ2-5,TGTGCCAGCAGTGGGATGACAGGGAAGGAGGAGACCCAGTACTTC,CASSGMTGKEETQYF
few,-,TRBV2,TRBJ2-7,TGTGCCAGCAGCTTACCCCTCTGGACAGATTCGCGAGACGAGCAGTACTTC,CASSLPLWTDSRDEQYF
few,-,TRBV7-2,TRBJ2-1,TGTGCCAGCAGAACCGGGTTAGACAATGAGCAGTTCTTC,CASRTGLDNEQFF
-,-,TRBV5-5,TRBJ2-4,TGTGCCAGCAGTTCGCAATCGGGGTCAAAAAACATTCAGTACTTC,CASSSQSGSKNIQYF
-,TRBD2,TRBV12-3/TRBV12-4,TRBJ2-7,TGTGCCAGCAGAACCTCGCGGGAGGTTTCCTACGAGCAGTACTTC,CASRTSREVSYEQYF
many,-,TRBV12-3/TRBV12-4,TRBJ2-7,TGTGCCAGCAGTTTCCCAGACTACGAGCAGTACTTC,CASSFPDYEQYF
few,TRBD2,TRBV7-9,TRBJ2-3,TGTGCCAGCCGCCGACTAGCGGGAGTAGATACGCAGTATTTT,CASRRLAGVDTQYF
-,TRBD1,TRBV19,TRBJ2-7,TGTGCCAGTAGTACCCCCGGGACAGGGAAATACGAGCAGTACTTC,CASSTPGTGKYEQYF
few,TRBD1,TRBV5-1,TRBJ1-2,TGCGCCAGCAGCTTATACAGGGGGCTGGACTATGGCTACACCTTC,CASSLYRGLDYGYTF
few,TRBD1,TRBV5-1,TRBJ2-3,TGCGCCAGCAGCTTGGGGGGACAGGGATCAAGATCGGCAGATACGCAGTATTTT,CASSLGGQGSRSADTQYF
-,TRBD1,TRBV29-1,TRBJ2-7,TGCAGCGGCAGGGGGACAGGGGGGAACTACGAGCAGTACTTC,CSGRGTGGNYEQYF
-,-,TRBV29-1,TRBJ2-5,TGCAGCGTAGGGGACACCCAAGAGACCCAGTACTTC,CSVGDTQETQYF
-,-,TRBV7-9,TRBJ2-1,TGTGCCAGCAGTTTCAACAGGGTCGATGAGCAGTTCTTC,CASSFNRVDEQFF
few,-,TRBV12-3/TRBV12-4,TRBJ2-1,TGTGCCAGCAGTCACACCGGGACTTTAGACGATGAGCAGTTCTTC,CASSHTGTLDDEQFF
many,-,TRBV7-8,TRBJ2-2,TGTGCCAGCAGCTCCCTTCAGGACCAAGCGAACACCGGGGAGCTGTTTTTT,CASSSLQDQANTGELFF
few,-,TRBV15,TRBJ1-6,TGTGCCACCAGCAGAAAAAATAAGGGATCCTCCTATAATTCACCCCTCCACTTT,CATSRKNKGSSYNSPLHF
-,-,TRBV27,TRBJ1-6,TGTGCCAGCAGTTTTCAGGGGCGAAATTCACCCCTCCACTTT,CASSFQGRNSPLHF
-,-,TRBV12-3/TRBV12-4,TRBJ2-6,TGTGCCACAACAGCTTCTGGGGCCAACGTCCTGACTTTC,CATTASGANVLTF
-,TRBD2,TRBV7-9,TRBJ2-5,TGTGCCAGCAGCCGACTAGCTATCCAAGAGACCCAGTACTTC,CASSRLAIQETQYF
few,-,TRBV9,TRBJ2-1,TGTGCCAGCAGCGTAGGGTTTGAGCAGTTCTTC,CASSVGFEQFF
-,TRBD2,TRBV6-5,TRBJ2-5,TGTGCCAGCAGTTACTCGCTAGCGGGAGATCAAGAGACCCAGTACTTC,CASSYSLAGDQETQYF
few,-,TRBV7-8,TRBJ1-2,TGTGCCAGCAGCTTATCCGAGCAGGGCTATGGCTACACCTTC,CASSLSEQGYGYTF
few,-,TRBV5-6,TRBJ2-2,TGTGCCAGCAGCTTGGTGGATCTCATGAACACCGGGGAGCTGTTTTTT,CASSLVDLMNTGELFF
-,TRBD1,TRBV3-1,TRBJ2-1,TGTGCCAGCGGGACAGGGGGCCTGAATGAGCAGTTCTTC,CASGTGGLNEQFF
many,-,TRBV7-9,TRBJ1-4,TGTGCCAGCAGCTTAGGCGGTGAAAAACTGTTTTTT,CASSLGGEKLFF
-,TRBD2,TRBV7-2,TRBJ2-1,TGTGCCAGCAGTTCCGGGACTAGCGGCGAGGAGCAGTTCTTC,CASSSGTSGEEQFF
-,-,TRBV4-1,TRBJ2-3,TGCGCCAGCAGCCAAGCGGGCAGTTTACCCACAGATACGCAGTATTTT,CASSQAGSLPTDTQYF
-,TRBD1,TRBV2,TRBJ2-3,TGTGCCAGCAGGAAGGGGACAGGGAGTAGTACAGATACGCAGTATTTT,CASRKGTGSSTDTQYF
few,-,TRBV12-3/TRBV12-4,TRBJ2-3,TGTGCCAGCGGAAATCGGGGCCAAAGCTCGTATACGCAGTATTTT,CASGNRGQSSYTQYF
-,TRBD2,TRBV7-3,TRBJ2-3,TGTGCCAGCAGCTTAAAAAGCGGGAGCCACGGAGGAGATACGCAGTATTTT,CASSLKSGSHGGDTQYF
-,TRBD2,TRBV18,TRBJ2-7,TGTGCCAGCTCACCAATATCAACTAGCGGGAGCAACTACGAGCAGTACTTC,CASSPISTSGSNYEQYF
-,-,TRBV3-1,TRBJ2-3,TGTGCCAGCAGCCGCTTCGAGGGACTCAGCACAGATACGCAGTATTTT,CASSRFEGLSTDTQYF
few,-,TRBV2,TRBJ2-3,TGTGCCAGCAGTGACAGGGTGGGGAGCACAGATACGCAGTATTTT,CASSDRVGSTDTQYF
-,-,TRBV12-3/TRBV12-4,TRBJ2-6,TGTGCCAGCAGTTTATCACTAGGATGGCCTGGGGCCAACGTCCTGACTTTC,CASSLSLGWPGANVLTF
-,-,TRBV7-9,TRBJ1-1,TGTGCCAGCAGCTTAGCCGGGCAGGTGGGCCCTGAAGCTTTCTTT,CASSLAGQVGPEAFF
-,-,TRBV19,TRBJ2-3,TGTGCCAGTAGATCGGAAATGTCTAGGTCAGATACGCAGTATTTT,CASRSEMSRSDTQYF
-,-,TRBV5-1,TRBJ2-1,TGCGCCAGCAGCCCAACGAGGGGCTCCTACAATGAGCAGTTCTTC,CASSPTRGSYNEQFF
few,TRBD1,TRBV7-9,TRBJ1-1,TGTGCCAGCAGTTCACAGGGGGCTCTCATGAACACTGAAGCTTTCTTT,CASSSQGALMNTEAFF
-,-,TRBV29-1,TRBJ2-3,TGCAGCGTTGACAGGATGAGTGGGGTAGTTACGCAGTATTTT,CSVDRMSGVVTQYF
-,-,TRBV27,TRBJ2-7,TGTGCCAGCAGTTCATCAGTTCGGCCGGCGCAGTACTTC,CASSSSVRPAQYF
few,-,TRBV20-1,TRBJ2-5,TGCAGTGCTAGAGATGTACAGACCCAGTACTTC,CSARDVQTQYF
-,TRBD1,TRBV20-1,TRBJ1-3,TGCAGTGCTAGAACGAGACAGGGGAAACGAAACACCATATATTTT,CSARTRQGKRNTIYF
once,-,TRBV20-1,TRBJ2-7,TGCAGTGCTAGAGATGCCGCGGAAGTCTCCTACGAGCAGTACTTC,CSARDAAEVSYEQYF
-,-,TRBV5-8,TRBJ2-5,TGTGCCAGCAGCTTTGGACTGCCAGGAGAGACCCAGTACTTC,CASSFGLPGETQYF
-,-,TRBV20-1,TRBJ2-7,TGCAGTGCTACGATTAGCGGAGAAACCTACGAGCAGTACTTC,CSATISGETYEQYF
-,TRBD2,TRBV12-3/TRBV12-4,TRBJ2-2,TGTGCCAGCAGGAAGCGACTAGCGGGGGCTCTCGACGGGGAGCTGTTTTTT,CASRKRLAGALDGELFF